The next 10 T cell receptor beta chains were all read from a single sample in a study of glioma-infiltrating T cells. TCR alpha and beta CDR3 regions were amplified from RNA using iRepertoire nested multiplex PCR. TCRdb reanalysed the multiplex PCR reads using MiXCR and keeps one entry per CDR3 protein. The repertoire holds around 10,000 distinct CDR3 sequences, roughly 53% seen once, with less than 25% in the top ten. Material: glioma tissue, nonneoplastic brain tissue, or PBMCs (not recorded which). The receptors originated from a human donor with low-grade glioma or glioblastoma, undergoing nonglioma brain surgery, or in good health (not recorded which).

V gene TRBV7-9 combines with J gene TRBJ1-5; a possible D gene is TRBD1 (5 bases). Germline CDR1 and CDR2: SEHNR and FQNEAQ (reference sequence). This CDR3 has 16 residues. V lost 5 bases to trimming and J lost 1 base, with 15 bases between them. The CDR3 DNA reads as TGTGCCAGCAGCCCGGGGCAGGGAGGGAGCAATCAGCCCCAGCATTTT. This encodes CASSPGQGGSNQPQHF.

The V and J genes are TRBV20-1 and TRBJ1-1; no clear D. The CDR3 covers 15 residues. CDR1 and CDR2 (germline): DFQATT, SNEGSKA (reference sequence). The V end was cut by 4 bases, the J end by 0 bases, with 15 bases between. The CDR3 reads CSAMGYQSMNTEAFF. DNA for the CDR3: TGCAGTGCTATGGGGTACCAAAGTATGAACACTGAAGCTTTCTTT.

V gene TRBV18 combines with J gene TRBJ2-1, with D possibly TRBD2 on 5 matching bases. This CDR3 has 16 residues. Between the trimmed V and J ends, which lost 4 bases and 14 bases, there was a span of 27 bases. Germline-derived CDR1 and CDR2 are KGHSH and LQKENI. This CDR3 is CASSQPVNSVEKLEFF. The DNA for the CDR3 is TGTGCCAGCTCACAACCGGTGAATAGCGTAGAGAAACTGGAGTTCTTC.

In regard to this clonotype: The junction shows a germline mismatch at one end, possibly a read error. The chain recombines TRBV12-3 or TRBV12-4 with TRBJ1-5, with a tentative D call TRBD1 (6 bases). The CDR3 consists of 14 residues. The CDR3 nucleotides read TGTGCCAGCGGTTCTCAACAGGGTGCTCAGCCCCAGAATTTT. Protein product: CASGSQQGAQPQNF.

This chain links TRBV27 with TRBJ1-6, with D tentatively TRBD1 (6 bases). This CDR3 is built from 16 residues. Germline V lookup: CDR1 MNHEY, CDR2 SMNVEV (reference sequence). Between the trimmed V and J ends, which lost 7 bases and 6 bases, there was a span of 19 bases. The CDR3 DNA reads TGTGCCAGCAAAGTACAGGGTTCGCCTTTTAATTCACCCCTCCACTTT. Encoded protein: CASKVQGSPFNSPLHF.

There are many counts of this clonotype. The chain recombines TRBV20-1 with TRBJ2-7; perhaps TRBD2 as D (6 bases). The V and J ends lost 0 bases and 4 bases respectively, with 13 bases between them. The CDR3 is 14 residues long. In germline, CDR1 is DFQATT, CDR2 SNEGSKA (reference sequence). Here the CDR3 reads CSARDGKRAYEQYF. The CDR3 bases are TGCAGTGCTAGAGATGGAAAGCGGGCGTACGAGCAGTACTTC.

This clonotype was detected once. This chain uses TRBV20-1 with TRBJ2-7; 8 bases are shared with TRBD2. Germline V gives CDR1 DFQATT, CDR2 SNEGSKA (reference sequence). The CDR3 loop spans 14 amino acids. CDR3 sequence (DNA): TGCAGCGCTTCAGCGGGAGTCCCCTTCCACGAGCAGTACTTC. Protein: CSASAGVPFHEQYF.

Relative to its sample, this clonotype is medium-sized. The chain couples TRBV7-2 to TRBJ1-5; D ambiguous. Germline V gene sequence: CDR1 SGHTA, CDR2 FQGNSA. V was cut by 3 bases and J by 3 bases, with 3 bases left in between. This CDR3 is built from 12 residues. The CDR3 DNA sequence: TGTGCCAGCAGCTTTTACAATCAGCCCCAGCATTTT. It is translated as CASSFYNQPQHF.

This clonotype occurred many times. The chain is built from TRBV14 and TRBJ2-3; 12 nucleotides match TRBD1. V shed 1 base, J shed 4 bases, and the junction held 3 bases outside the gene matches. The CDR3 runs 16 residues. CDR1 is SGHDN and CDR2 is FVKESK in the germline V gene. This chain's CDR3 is CASSQAGTGGADTQYF. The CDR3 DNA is TGTGCCAGCAGCCAAGCCGGGACAGGGGGCGCAGATACGCAGTATTTT.

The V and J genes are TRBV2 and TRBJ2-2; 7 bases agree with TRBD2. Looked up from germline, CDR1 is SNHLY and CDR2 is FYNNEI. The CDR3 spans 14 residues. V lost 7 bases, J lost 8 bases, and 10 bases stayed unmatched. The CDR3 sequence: CASKRGRARGELFF. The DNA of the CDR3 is TGTGCCAGCAAACGGGGGAGGGCCAGGGGGGAGCTGTTTTTT.